This T cell receptor beta chain was sequenced in a study of blood T cell repertoires in COVID-19. Study at large: Samples of COVID-19 (acute and convalescent) were obtained from the United States, Italy and Spain.

Authors' data handling: How many nucleated cells were present was estimated from reference gene primer amplification. Measured with immunoSEQ multiplex PCR; TCRdb has only the in-frame clones, and not every one. The V and J calls and clone size are taken from that table; D and trimming were inferred from the DNA. The sample holds 200,000 to 250,000 clones, approximately 78% seen once. V lost 6 bases and J lost 7, with 10 bases in between. The V gene's germline CDR1 is SGHRS and CDR2 YFSETQ. The CDR3 is made up of 12 amino acids. Seattle-derived patients entered the study during active infection and were followed longitudinally.

Sequences were obtained from peripheral blood. J is TRBJ2-2 and V is TRBV5-1, with a weak D call TRBD1 (5 bases). This receptor was taken from a woman older than 75 with COVID-19, enrolled during active disease. The CDR3 nucleotides read TGCGCCAGCACGAGTCAGGGCGGGGAGCTGTTTTTT. This translates into CASTSQGGELFF.